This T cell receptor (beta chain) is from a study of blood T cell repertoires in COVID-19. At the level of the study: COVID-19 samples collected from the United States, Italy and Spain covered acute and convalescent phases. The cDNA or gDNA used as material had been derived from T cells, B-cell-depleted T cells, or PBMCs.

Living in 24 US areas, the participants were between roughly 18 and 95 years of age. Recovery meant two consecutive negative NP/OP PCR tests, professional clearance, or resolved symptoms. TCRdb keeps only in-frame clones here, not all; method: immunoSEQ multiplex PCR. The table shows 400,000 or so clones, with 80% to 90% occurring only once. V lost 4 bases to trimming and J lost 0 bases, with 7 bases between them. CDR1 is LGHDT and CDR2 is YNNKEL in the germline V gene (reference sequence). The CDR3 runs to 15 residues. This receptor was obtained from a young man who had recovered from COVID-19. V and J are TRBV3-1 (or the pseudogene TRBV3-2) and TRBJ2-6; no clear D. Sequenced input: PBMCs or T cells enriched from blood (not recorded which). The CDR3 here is CASSPPGSGANVLTF. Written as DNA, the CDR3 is TGTGCCAGCAGCCCGCCGGGCTCTGGGGCCAACGTCCTGACTTTC.